The next 24 T cell receptor beta chains were all read from a single sample in a study of OX40 agonist ivuxolimab in advanced cancers. The library was prepared using the immunoSEQ multiplex PCR assay. TCRdb re-hosts the immuneACCESS table, in-frame sequences only. Its copies lack some clones; in the studies checked, an unresolved V gene accounts for under half of them, and the cause for the rest is not known. The sample table records about 79,000 clones; about 88% of these occur just once. The top ten constitute around 4.1% of the sample. The starting material was CD4+ or CD8+ T cells sorted from blood, obtained in a trial of the OX40 agonist ivuxolimab. The source is an adult with an advanced solid tumor such as melanoma, head and neck, liver or kidney cancer.

The V call is TRBV19, the J call TRBJ2-7; the D is unclear. The germline gives CDR1 LNHDA, CDR2 SQIVND (reference sequence). V was trimmed by 3 bases and J by 4 bases, leaving 7 bases between them. The CDR3 consists of 12 residues. As DNA, the CDR3 is TGTGCCAGTAGTATGGTCCCGTACGAGCAGTACTTC. Its translation is CASSMVPYEQYF.

The sample holds one count of this clone. The chain couples TRBV5-4 to TRBJ2-7; weak D call: TRBD1 (6 bases). The CDR3 length is 14 residues. From germline, CDR1 is SGHNT and CDR2 YYREEE (reference sequence). Trimming shortened V by 4 bases and J by 7 bases, and 18 bases separated the two germline ends. The CDR3 reads CASSRGTDGWEQYF. The CDR3 DNA reads TGTGCCAGCAGCAGGGGGACGGACGGTTGGGAGCAGTACTTC.

The rearrangement links TRBV15 to TRBJ2-5, with TRBD2 matching over 9 bases. Germline CDR1 LNHNV, CDR2 YYDKDF (reference sequence). V shed 0 bases, J shed 1 base, and the junction held 3 bases outside the gene matches. This CDR3 region has 16 residues. The CDR3 DNA is TGTGCCACCAGCAGAGATAGCGGGAGTGGCCAAGAGACCCAGTACTTC. This gives the protein CATSRDSGSGQETQYF.

This clone came up a few times. The chain combines TRBV6-5 with TRBJ2-1, with 12 bases lining up with TRBD1. The V segment lost 6 bases and the J segment 7 bases; nucleotides outside the gene matches: 7. The CDR3 contains 15 residues. Germline assignment: CDR1 MNHEY and CDR2 SVGAGI. CDR3 DNA: TGTGCCAGCAGAGCCCCGGGACAGGGGGCTAATGAGCAGTTCTTC. Amino acid sequence: CASRAPGQGANEQFF.

The chain links TRBV19 to TRBJ2-5; 9 bases align to TRBD2. V lost 2 bases to trimming and J lost 5 bases; unmatched junction nucleotides: 12. The CDR3 totals 17 residues. CDR1 LNHDA and CDR2 SQIVND come from the germline V gene (reference sequence). CDR3 sequence (DNA): TGTGCCAGTAGTATAAATCTACGCGGGAGGGCCGGGGAGACCCAGTACTTC. Protein sequence: CASSINLRGRAGETQYF. Supplemented by reference TRBV19 and TRBJ2-5, the full variable domain reads DGGITQSPKYLFRKEGQNVTLSCEQNLNHDAMYWYRQDPGQGLRLIYYSQIVNDFQKGDIAEGYSVSREKKESFPLTVTSAQKNPTAFYLCASSINLRGRAGETQYFGPGTRLLVL.

The chain links TRBV14 to TRBJ2-5; perhaps TRBD2 as D (5 bases). The CDR3 contains 15 residues. The V and J ends lost 3 bases and 5 bases respectively, with 16 bases between them. Germline values: CDR1 SGHDN, CDR2 FVKESK. CDR3 coding DNA: TGTGCCAGCAGCCAGATTCTGGGAGTAACGGAGACCCAGTACTTC. This sequence encodes CASSQILGVTETQYF. The whole variable domain, remainder taken from reference TRBV14 and TRBJ2-5, is EAGVTQFPSHSVIEKGQTVTLRCDPISGHDNLYWYRRVMGKEIKFLLHFVKESKQDESGMPNNRFLAERTGGTYSTLKVQPAELEDSGVYFCASSQILGVTETQYFGPGTRLLVL.

J is TRBJ2-7 and V is TRBV5-4; D may be TRBD2 (6 bases). The CDR3 spans 15 residues. Trimming took off 0 bases at V and 3 bases at J, with 13 bases between the two ends. The V gene's germline CDR1 is SGHNT and CDR2 YYREEE (reference sequence). The CDR3 DNA follows: TGTGCCAGCAGCTTGGCGGGCGGGATCCTCTACGAGCAGTACTTC. Amino acid sequence: CASSLAGGILYEQYF.

The J gene is TRBJ2-5, the V gene TRBV15; no definite D call. Trimming left V 3 bases short and J 1 base short, with 12 bases between. Germline V CDR1 and CDR2: LNHNV, YYDKDF (reference sequence). The CDR3 has 15 residues. The CDR3 sequence: CATSSDRAFQETQYF. The CDR3 nucleotides read TGTGCCACCAGCAGTGATAGGGCTTTCCAAGAGACCCAGTACTTC.

The rearrangement joins TRBV5-1 to TRBJ2-5; D possibly corresponds to TRBD2 (6 bases). From germline, CDR1 is SGHRS and CDR2 YFSETQ. CDR3 length: 13 amino acids. The V and J ends lost 7 bases and 4 bases respectively, with 14 bases between them. CDR3 bases: TGCGCCAGCGGCAAAGAGGGAGGAGAGACCCAGTACTTC. This encodes CASGKEGGETQYF.

In DNA form, the CDR3 reads TGTGCCAGCAGTGCAACAGGGGGCAGCGGGCACGAGCAGTACTTC. Translated, it gives CASSATGGSGHEQYF. This chain links TRBV28 with TRBJ2-7, with 9 bases aligning to TRBD1. The V and J ends lost 5 bases and 5 bases, in that order; junction bases with no gene match: 10. Germline CDR1 is MDHEN and CDR2 is SYDVKM. The CDR3 length is 15 residues.

The rearrangement joins TRBV5-1 to TRBJ2-2; TRBD2 matches at 11 bases. The CDR3 covers 16 residues. J gave up 3 bases and V 2 bases, and 3 bases lay outside the gene matches. Germline loops: CDR1 SGHRS, CDR2 YFSETQ. CDR3 coding DNA: TGCGCCAGCAGCTTTACTAGCGGGAGTTACACCGGGGAGCTGTTTTTT. This encodes CASSFTSGSYTGELFF.

V is TRBV2 and J is TRBJ2-5; D is possibly TRBD1 (6 bases). Between the trimmed V and J ends, which lost 6 bases and 2 bases, there was a span of 16 bases. Per germline, CDR1 SNHLY and CDR2 FYNNEI. This CDR3 region has 15 residues. Here the CDR3 reads CASRPDRWSQETQYF. The CDR3 nucleotides read TGTGCCAGCAGACCCGACAGGTGGAGTCAAGAGACCCAGTACTTC.

This clone has just one count. The chain couples TRBV30 to TRBJ2-1; 7 bases are shared with TRBD2. J gave up 10 bases and V 2 bases, and 8 bases lay outside the gene matches. This CDR3 contains 13 residues. Germline V lookup: CDR1 GTSNPN, CDR2 SVGIG (reference sequence). CDR3 DNA sequence: TGTGCCTGGAGTTCCCAGCGGGACGGGGAGCAGTTCTTC. It yields the protein CAWSSQRDGEQFF.

This chain links TRBV5-1 with TRBJ2-7; 10 bases are a match to TRBD2. CDR3 length: 15 residues. Per the germline V gene, CDR1 is SGHRS and CDR2 is YFSETQ. Losses at the gene ends were 0 bases for V and 0 bases for J; bases not matched to a gene: 0. Written as DNA, the CDR3 is TGCGCCAGCAGCTTGGGACTAGCGGGCTCCTACGAGCAGTACTTC. Translation: CASSLGLAGSYEQYF.

This chain uses TRBV7-3 with TRBJ2-2, with 11 bases matching TRBD2. The CDR3 has 16 residues. With 5 bases clipped from V and 3 bases from J, the junction kept 5 bases outside the gene matches. CDR1 and CDR2 (germline): SGHTA, FQGTGA. The CDR3 nucleotides are TGTGCCAGCAGCCCCTATAGCGGGAGGGACACCGGGGAGCTGTTTTTT. This gives the protein CASSPYSGRDTGELFF.

The rearrangement links TRBV30 to TRBJ2-4; D not resolved. The CDR3 totals 15 residues. The germline V and J ends were trimmed by 1 base and 0 bases, with 10 bases remaining between them. In germline, CDR1 is GTSNPN, CDR2 SVGIG (reference sequence). The CDR3, as DNA: TGTGCCTGGAGTGGTGATTTGCTAGCCAAAAACATTCAGTACTTC. It is translated as CAWSGDLLAKNIQYF.

This chain uses TRBV6-5 with TRBJ1-2; 9 bases map to TRBD1. The trim removed 5 bases at V and 7 bases at J, leaving 5 bases unmatched. The CDR3 length is 13 residues. The germline gives CDR1 MNHEY, CDR2 SVGAGI. The CDR3 protein is CASSGTGRGGYTF. The DNA of the CDR3 is TGTGCCAGCAGTGGGACAGGGCGAGGTGGCTACACCTTC.

The chain employs TRBV2 and TRBJ2-5, with 7 nucleotides matching TRBD2. The junction had 7 bases not matched to a gene; V was cut back by 11 bases and J by 1 base. The CDR3 contains 13 residues. Germline V gives CDR1 SNHLY, CDR2 FYNNEI. CDR3 DNA: TGTGCCGGAGCACGGGGGGTCCAAGAGACCCAGTACTTC. Protein product: CAGARGVQETQYF.

The gene calls are TRBV5-1 and TRBJ1-2; D not certain. Germline V CDR1 and CDR2: SGHRS, YFSETQ. The CDR3 extends over 15 amino acids. Trimming cost V 1 base and J 0 bases, with 10 bases left between them. CDR3 amino acids: CASSLFAAANYGYTF. For the CDR3, the DNA is TGCGCCAGCAGCTTGTTCGCTGCAGCTAACTATGGCTACACCTTC.

The chain recombines TRBV9 with TRBJ2-7; TRBD2 aligns across 9 bases. V was clipped by 4 bases and J by 3 bases; unmatched bases: 8. In germline, CDR1 is SGDLS, CDR2 YYNGEE. CDR3 length equals 15 residues. CDR3 DNA sequence: TGTGCCAGCAGCCTAACTGATAGCGGGGGCTACGAGCAGTACTTC. Its protein product is CASSLTDSGGYEQYF.

This chain links TRBV7-2 with TRBJ1-1; the D is unclear. Per germline, CDR1 SGHTA and CDR2 FQGNSA. The length of the CDR3 is 12 residues. The ends were cut back, 2 bases at V and 6 bases at J, with 7 bases in the middle. CDR3 sequence (DNA): TGTGCCAGCAGCTTATACGGGTCTGAAGCTTTCTTT. This encodes CASSLYGSEAFF.

The chain joins TRBV2 to TRBJ2-5; TRBD1 is a possible D gene (6 bases). Between the trimmed V and J ends, which lost 5 bases and 4 bases, there was a span of 11 bases. The CDR3 extends over 13 amino acids. In germline, CDR1 is SNHLY, CDR2 FYNNEI. The CDR3 region has the DNA TGTGCCAGCAGTTACAGGGAAACAGAGACCCAGTACTTC. Translation: CASSYRETETQYF. Supplemented by reference TRBV2 and TRBJ2-5, the full variable domain reads EPEVTQTPSHQVTQMGQEVILRCVPISNHLYFYWYRQILGQKVEFLVSFYNNEISEKSEIFDDQFSVERPDGSNFTLKIRSTKLEDSAMYFCASSYRETETQYFGPGTRLLVL.

This clone has just a few counts. The chain employs TRBV7-9 and TRBJ1-1, with D maybe TRBD1 (5 bases). The CDR3 length is 14 residues. Germline CDR1 is SEHNR and CDR2 is FQNEAQ (reference sequence). V was cut by 5 bases and J by 4 bases, with 14 bases left in between. CDR3 loop: CASSPQVRGTEAFF. As DNA, the CDR3 is TGTGCCAGCAGCCCACAGGTACGGGGCACTGAAGCTTTCTTT.

V usage is TRBV4-1 and J usage is TRBJ2-4, with 8 nucleotides matching TRBD1. Germline trimming cut 4 bases from V and 1 base from J; bases unmatched to any gene: 6. The CDR3 runs to 16 residues. Germline V lookup: CDR1 MGHRA, CDR2 YSYEKL. For the CDR3, the DNA is TGCGCCAGCAGCCGCGGGCAGGGGGCGGCCAAAAACATTCAGTACTTC. Translated, it gives CASSRGQGAAKNIQYF.